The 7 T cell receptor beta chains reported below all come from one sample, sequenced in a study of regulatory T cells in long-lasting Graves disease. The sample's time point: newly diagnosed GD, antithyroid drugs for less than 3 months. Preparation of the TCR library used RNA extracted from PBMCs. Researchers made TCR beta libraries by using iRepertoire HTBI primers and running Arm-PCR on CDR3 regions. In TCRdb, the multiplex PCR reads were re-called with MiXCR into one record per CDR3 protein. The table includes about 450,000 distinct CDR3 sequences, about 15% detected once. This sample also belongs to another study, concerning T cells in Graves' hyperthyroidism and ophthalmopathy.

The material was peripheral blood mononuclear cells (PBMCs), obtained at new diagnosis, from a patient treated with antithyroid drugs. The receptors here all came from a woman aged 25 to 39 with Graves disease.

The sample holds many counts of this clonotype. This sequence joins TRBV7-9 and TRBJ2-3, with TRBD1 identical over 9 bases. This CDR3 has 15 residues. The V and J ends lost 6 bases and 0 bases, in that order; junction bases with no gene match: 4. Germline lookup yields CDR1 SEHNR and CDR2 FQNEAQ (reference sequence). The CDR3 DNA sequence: TGTGCCAGCAGATCCGGGACAGGGAGCACAGATACGCAGTATTTT. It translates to CASRSGTGSTDTQYF.

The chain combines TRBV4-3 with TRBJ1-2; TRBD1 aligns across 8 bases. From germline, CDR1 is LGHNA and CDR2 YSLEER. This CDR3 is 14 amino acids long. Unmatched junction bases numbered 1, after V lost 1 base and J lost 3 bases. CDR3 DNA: TGCGCCAGCAGCCAAGCAGGGGGCCACTATGGCTACACCTTC. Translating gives CASSQAGGHYGYTF.

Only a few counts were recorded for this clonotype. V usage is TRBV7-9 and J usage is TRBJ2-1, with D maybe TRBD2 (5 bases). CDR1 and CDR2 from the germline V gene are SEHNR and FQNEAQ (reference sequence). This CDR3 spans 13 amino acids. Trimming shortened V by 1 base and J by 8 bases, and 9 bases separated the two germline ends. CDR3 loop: CASSLGAGDEQFF. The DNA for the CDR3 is TGTGCCAGCAGCTTAGGGGCCGGGGATGAGCAGTTCTTC.

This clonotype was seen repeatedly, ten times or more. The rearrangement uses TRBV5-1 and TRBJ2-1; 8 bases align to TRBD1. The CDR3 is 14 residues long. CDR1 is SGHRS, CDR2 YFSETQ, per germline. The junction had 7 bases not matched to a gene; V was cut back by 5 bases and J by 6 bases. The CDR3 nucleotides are TGCGCCAGCAGTCTTGGACAGGGTGGCAATGAGCAGTTCTTC. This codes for CASSLGQGGNEQFF.

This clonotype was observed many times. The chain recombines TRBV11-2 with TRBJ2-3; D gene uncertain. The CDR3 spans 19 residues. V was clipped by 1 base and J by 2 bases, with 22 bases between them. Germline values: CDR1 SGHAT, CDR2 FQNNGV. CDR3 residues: CASSLADPQPGEFTDTQYF. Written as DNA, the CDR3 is TGTGCCAGCAGCTTAGCTGACCCGCAGCCAGGAGAATTCACAGATACGCAGTATTTT.

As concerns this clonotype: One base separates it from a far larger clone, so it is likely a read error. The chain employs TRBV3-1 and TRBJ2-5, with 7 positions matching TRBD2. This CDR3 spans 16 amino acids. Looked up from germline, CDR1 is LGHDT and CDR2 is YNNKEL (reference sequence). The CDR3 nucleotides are TGTGCCAGCAGCCAAGTTTCGCGGGAGTACGACAATGAGCAGCTCTTC. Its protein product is CASSQVSREYDNEQLF.

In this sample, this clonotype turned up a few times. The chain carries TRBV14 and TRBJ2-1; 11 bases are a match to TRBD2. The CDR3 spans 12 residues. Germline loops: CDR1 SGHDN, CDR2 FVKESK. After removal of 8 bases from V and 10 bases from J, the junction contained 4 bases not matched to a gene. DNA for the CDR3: TGTGCCAGCGGACTAGCGGGCCGGGAGCAGTTCTTC. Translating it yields CASGLAGREQFF.